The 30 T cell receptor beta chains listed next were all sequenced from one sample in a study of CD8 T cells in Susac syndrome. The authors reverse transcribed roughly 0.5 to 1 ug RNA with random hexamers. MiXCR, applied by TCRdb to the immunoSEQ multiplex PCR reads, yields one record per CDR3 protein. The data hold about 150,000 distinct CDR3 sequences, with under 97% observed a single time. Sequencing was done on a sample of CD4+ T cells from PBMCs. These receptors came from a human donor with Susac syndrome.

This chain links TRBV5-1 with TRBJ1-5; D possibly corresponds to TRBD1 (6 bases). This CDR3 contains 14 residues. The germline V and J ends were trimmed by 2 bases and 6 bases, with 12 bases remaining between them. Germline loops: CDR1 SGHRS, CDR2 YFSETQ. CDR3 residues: CASSLQGFGQPQHF. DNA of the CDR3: TGCGCCAGCAGCTTACAGGGTTTCGGTCAGCCCCAGCATTTT.

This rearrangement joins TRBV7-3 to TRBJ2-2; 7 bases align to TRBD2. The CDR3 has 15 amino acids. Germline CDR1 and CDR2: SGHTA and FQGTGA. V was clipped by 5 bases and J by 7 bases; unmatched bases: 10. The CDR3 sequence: CASSPSGIRNGELFF. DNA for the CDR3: TGTGCCAGCAGCCCCAGCGGGATCAGGAACGGGGAGCTGTTTTTT.

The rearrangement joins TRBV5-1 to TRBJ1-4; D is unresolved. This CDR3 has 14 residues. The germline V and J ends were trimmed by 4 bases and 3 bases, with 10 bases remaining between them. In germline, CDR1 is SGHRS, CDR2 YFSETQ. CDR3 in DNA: TGCGCCAGCAGCCCCGTCGGGGCTAATGAAAAACTGTTTTTT. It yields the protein CASSPVGANEKLFF.

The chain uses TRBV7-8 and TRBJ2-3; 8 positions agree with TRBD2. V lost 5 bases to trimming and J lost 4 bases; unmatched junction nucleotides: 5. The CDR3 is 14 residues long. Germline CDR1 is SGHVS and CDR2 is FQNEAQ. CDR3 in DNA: TGTGCCAGCAGCACCCGGGAGGGTGCAGATACGCAGTATTTT. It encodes CASSTREGADTQYF.

The CDR3 region has the DNA TGTGCCAGCACCTCCGGGGTCCAAGAGACCCAGTACTTC. As protein: CASTSGVQETQYF. The V and J genes are TRBV6-2 or TRBV6-3 and TRBJ2-5; possibly TRBD2 for D (5 bases). The CDR3 has 13 amino acids. Germline V CDR1 and CDR2: MNHEY, SVGEGT. The ends were cut back, 7 bases at V and 1 base at J, with 10 bases in the middle.

The CDR3 DNA sequence: TGCAGTGCTAGAGATACAGGTTGGGGGGGCGGAGGATTTCAGCCCCAGCATTTT. Protein product: CSARDTGWGGGGFQPQHF. V and J are TRBV20-1 and TRBJ1-5; D may be TRBD1 (6 bases). The CDR3 runs 18 residues. Trimming stripped 0 bases from V and 6 bases from J, with 24 bases between. Germline CDR1 and CDR2: DFQATT and SNEGSKA (reference sequence).

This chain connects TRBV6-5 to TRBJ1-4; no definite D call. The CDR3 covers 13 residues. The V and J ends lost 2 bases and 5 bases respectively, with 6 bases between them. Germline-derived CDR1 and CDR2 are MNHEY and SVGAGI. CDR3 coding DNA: TGTGCCAGCAGTTACACGAGGAATGAAAAACTGTTTTTT. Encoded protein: CASSYTRNEKLFF.

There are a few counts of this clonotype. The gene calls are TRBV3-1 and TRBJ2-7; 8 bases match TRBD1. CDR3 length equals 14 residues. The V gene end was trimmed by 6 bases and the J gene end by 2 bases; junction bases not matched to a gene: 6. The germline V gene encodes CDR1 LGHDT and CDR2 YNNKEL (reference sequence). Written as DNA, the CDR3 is TGTGCCAGCAGTCCGACAGGGGCCCCCTACGAGCAGTACTTC. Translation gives CASSPTGAPYEQYF.

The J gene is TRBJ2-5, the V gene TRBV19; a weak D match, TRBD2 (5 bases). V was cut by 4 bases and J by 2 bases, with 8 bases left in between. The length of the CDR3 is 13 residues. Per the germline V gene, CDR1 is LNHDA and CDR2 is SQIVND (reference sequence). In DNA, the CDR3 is TGTGCCAGTAGTAACGGGGTTCAAGAGACCCAGTACTTC. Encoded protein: CASSNGVQETQYF.

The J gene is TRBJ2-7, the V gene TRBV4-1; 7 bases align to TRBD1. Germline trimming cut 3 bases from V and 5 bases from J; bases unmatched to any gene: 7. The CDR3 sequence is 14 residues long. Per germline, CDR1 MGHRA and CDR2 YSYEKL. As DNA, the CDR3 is TGCGCCAGCAGCCAGGACCGACAGGGCCACGAGCAGTACTTC. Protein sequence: CASSQDRQGHEQYF.

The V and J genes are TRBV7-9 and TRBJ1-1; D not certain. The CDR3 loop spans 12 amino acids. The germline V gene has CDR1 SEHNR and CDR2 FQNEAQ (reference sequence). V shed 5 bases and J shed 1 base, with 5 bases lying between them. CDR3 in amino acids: CASSTRNTEAFF. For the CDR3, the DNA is TGTGCCAGCAGCACGAGGAACACTGAAGCTTTCTTT.

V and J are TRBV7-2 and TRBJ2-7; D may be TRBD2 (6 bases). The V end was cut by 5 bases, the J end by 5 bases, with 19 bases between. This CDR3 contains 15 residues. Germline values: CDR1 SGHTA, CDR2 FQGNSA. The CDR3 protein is CASSRDKEGWNEQYF. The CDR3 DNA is TGTGCCAGCAGCCGCGACAAGGAGGGGTGGAACGAGCAGTACTTC.

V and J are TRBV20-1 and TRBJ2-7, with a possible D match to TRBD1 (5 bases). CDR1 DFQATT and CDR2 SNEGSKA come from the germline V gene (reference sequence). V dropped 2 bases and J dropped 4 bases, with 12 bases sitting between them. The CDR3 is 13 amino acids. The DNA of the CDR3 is TGCAGTGCTAGAAGGGGCCCTATTTACGAGCAGTACTTC. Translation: CSARRGPIYEQYF.

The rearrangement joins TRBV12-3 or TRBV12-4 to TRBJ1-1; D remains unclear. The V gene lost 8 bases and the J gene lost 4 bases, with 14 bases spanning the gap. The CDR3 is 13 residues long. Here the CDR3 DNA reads TGTGCCAGCCAAGTTGGTGTTAGCACTGAAGCTTTCTTT. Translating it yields CASQVGVSTEAFF.

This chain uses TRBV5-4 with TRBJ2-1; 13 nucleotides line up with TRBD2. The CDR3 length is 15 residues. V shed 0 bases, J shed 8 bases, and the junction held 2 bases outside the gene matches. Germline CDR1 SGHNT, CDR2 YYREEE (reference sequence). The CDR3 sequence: CASSLVLAGGDEQFF. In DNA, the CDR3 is TGTGCCAGCAGCTTGGTACTAGCGGGAGGGGATGAGCAGTTCTTC.

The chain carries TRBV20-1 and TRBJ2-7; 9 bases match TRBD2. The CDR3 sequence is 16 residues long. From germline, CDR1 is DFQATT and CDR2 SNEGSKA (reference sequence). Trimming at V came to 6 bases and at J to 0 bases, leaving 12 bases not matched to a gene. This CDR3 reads CSAPGGSGGHSYEQYF. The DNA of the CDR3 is TGCAGTGCCCCCGGGGGTAGCGGGGGCCACTCCTACGAGCAGTACTTC.

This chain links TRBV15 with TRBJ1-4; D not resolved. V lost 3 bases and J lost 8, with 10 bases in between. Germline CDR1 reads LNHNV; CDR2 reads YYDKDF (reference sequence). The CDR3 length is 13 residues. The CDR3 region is CATSRGSSEKLFF. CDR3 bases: TGTGCCACCAGCAGGGGTAGTAGCGAAAAACTGTTTTTT. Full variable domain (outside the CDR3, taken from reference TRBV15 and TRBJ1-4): DAMVIQNPRYQVTQFGKPVTLSCSQTLNHNVMYWYQQKSSQAPKLLFHYYDKDFNNEADTPDNFQSRRPNTSFCFLDIRSPGLGDTAMYLCATSRGSSEKLFFGSGTQLSVL.

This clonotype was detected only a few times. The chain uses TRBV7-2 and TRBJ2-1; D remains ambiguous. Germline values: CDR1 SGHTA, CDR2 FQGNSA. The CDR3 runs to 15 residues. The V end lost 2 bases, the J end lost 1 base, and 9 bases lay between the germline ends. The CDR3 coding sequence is TGTGCCAGCAGCTTAACGGAAGGATCCTACAATGAGCAGTTCTTC. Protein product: CASSLTEGSYNEQFF.

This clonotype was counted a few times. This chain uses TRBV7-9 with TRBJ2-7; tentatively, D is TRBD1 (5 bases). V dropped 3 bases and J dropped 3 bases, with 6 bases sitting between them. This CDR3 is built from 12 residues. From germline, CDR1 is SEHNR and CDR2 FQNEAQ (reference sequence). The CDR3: CASSFQGYEQYF. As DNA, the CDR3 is TGTGCCAGCAGCTTTCAGGGCTACGAGCAGTACTTC.

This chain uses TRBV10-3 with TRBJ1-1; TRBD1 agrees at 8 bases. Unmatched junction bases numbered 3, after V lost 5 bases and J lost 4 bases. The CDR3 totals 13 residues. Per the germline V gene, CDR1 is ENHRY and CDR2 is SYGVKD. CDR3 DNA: TGTGCCATCAGTCCCAGGGGGCTCACTGAAGCTTTCTTT. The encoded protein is CAISPRGLTEAFF.

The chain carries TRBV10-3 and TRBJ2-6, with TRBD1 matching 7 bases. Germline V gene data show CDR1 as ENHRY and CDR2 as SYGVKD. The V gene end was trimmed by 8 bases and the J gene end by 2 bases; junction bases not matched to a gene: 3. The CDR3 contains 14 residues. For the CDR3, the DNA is TGTGCCATCTCCGGACAGGCTGGGGCCAACGTCCTGACTTTC. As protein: CAISGQAGANVLTF.

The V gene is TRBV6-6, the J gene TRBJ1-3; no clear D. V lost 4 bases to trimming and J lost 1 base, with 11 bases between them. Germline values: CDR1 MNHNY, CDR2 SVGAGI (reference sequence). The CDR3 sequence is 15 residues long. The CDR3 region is CASSSPGGSGNTIYF. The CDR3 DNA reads TGTGCCAGCAGTTCCCCGGGTGGTTCTGGAAACACCATATATTTT.

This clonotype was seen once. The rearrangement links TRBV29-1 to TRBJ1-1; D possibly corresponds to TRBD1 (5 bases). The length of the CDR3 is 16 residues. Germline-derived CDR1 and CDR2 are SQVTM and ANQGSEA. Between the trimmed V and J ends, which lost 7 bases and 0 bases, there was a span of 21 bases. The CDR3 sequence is CSARRVTGEMNTEAFF. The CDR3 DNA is TGCAGCGCCAGAAGGGTAACGGGGGAAATGAACACTGAAGCTTTCTTT. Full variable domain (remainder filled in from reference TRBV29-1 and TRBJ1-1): SAVISQKPSRDICQRGTSLTIQCQVDSQVTMMFWYRQQPGQSLTLIATANQGSEATYESGFVIDKFPISRPNLTFSTLTVSNMSPEDSSIYLCSARRVTGEMNTEAFFGQGTRLTVV.

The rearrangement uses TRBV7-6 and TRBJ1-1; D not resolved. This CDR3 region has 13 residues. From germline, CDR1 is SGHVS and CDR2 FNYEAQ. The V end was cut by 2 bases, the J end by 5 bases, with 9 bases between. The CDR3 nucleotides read TGTGCCAGCAGCTTACTATTGGGGACTGAAGCTTTCTTT. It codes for CASSLLLGTEAFF.

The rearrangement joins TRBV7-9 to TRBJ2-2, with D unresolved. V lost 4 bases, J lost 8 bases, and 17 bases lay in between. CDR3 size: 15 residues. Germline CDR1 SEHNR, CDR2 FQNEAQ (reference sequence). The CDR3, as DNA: TGTGCCAGCAGCTCCTCGGGCCAAAGGACGGGGGAGCTGTTTTTT. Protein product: CASSSSGQRTGELFF.

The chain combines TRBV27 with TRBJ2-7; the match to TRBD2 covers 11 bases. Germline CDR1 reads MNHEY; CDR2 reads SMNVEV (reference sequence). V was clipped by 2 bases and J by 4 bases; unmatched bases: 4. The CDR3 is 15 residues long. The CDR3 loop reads CASSLVASGRYEQYF. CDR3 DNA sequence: TGTGCCAGCAGTTTAGTGGCTAGCGGGAGGTACGAGCAGTACTTC.

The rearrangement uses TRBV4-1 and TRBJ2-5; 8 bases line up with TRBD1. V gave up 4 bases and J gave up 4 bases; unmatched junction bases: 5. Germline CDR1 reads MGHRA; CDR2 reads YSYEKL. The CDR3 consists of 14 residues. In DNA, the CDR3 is TGCGCCAGCAGCCCGACAGGGGCTCCAGAGACCCAGTACTTC. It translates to CASSPTGAPETQYF.

CDR3 sequence: CASSLWYSGANVLTF. The DNA of the CDR3 is TGTGCCAGCAGCTTGTGGTACTCTGGGGCCAACGTCCTGACTTTC. V is TRBV5-6 and J is TRBJ2-6; D remains ambiguous. Germline CDR1 and CDR2: SGHDT and YYEEEE. The V and J ends lost 1 base and 0 bases respectively, with 5 bases between them. The CDR3 spans 15 residues.

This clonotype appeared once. CDR3 residues: CASSLLAGRSYNEQFF. DNA of the CDR3: TGCGCCAGCAGCCTCCTAGCGGGGCGCTCCTACAATGAGCAGTTCTTC. The V call is TRBV5-1, the J call TRBJ2-1; TRBD2 agrees at 9 bases. The ends lost 4 bases at V and 0 bases at J; junction bases unmatched: 5. The CDR3 runs to 16 residues. Per the germline V gene, CDR1 is SGHRS and CDR2 is YFSETQ.

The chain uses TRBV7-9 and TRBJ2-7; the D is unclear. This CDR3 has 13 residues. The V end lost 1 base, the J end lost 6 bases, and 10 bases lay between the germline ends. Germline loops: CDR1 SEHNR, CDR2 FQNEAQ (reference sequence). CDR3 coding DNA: TGTGCCAGCAGCTTAGAGGGCCCCCTCGAGCAGTACTTC. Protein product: CASSLEGPLEQYF.